This T cell receptor beta chain was sequenced during a study of monozygotic twins with inflammatory bowel disease. Germline CDR1 reads LNHDA; CDR2 reads SQIVND (reference sequence). The CDR3 runs 13 residues. Collection yielded 2 to 3 ml of blood per donor. Molecular identifiers with 6-nucleotide sample barcodes were added during cDNA synthesis via template switching. Two rounds of nested PCR, of about 16 and 10 cycles, were run on TCRalpha and TCRbeta cDNA. No DNA is given; TCRdb re-called the 5' RACE reads and lists each CDR3 protein once. This sample contains 350,000 to 550,000 distinct CDR3 sequences. Whole-study results and caveats: Healthy twins shared more clonotypes with others than IBD patients, most markedly active ones.

Notes on this clonotype: The antigen is unknown.

This TCR was recovered from a human donor with ulcerative colitis or Crohn's disease, or a healthy co-twin of an affected twin (not recorded which). Sequenced sample: blood. The chain combines TRBV19 with TRBJ2-7. The CDR3 sequence is CASSVQENNEQYF.